The rows below give T cell receptor beta chains drawn from one sample of a study of cytomegalovirus exposure and HLA in healthy donors. Generated by immunoSEQ multiplex PCR, the TCRdb table keeps only in-frame clones and is missing some. This sample carries about 78,000 clones, 80% of them seen once, and the ten largest clones take roughly 25%. Sequenced: PBMCs. These receptors originate from a woman between 50 and 59 years old in good health and CMV-seropositive. Each CDR3 is given with its conserved first and last residue.

>TRBJ2-2|TRBV27
CASRQGVNTGELFF
>TRBJ1-1|TRBV27
CASSLASGTEAFF
>TRBJ2-5|TRBV29-1
CSVETGSSWGETQYF
>TRBJ2-7|TRBV4-1
CASSQDKGTSGGGREQYF
>TRBJ2-1|TRBV5-1
CASSAGARGGFF
>TRBJ2-1|TRBV15
CATSRDRLAGGTHEQFF
>TRBJ2-3|TRBV13
CASSGTSGTQYF
>TRBJ1-2|TRBV7-3
CASSLSTGPLYGYTF
>TRBJ2-2|TRBV28
CASSLRGAGAGELFF
>TRBJ2-5|TRBV11-3
CASSPGQGDSETQYF
>TRBJ2-7|TRBV4-1
CASTFTSTGGDEQYF
>TRBJ1-1|TRBV11-2
CASGLTNTEAFF
>TRBJ2-3|TRBV27
CASTGDTDTQYF
>TRBJ2-6|TRBV7-7
CASSPRPWANVLTF
>TRBJ2-1|TRBV2
CASSGGRVREQFF
>TRBJ1-2|TRBV30
CAWILFPGIGYGYTF
>TRBJ2-1|TRBV7-2
CASSLLAGYNEQFF
>TRBJ2-5|TRBV27
CASSLWGGVSETQYF
>TRBJ2-1|TRBV10-3
CATLGEAYNEQFF
>TRBJ1-1|TRBV6-1
CASSDVREAFF
>TRBJ1-5|TRBV28
CASREQGSDQPQHF
>TRBJ1-5|TRBV19
CASSIGDRGFNQPQHF
>TRBJ1-4|TRBV7-9
CASSPKGVAGEKLFF
>.|TRBV27
CASSSSGHPFYEQYF